This entry lists 20 T cell receptor beta chains sequenced from one sample in a study of blood T cell repertoires in COVID-19. Only in-frame clones appear in the TCRdb table, and some are missing; sequencing was by immunoSEQ multiplex PCR. Altogether 200,000 to 250,000 clones are present, 80% to 85% being singletons, with the ten largest covering approximately 5.6%. What was sequenced was peripheral blood. The receptors shown here come from a woman in her 70s with COVID-19, enrolled during active disease.

This chain joins TRBV18 and TRBJ2-5; TRBD1 matches 9 bases. CDR3 size: 17 residues. The ends lost 2 bases at V and 0 bases at J; junction bases unmatched: 7. The germline V gene has CDR1 KGHSH and CDR2 LQKENI. This CDR3 is CASSPIAGQGYQETQYF. DNA of the CDR3: TGTGCCAGCTCACCAATCGCAGGACAGGGGTACCAAGAGACCCAGTACTTC.

The chain employs TRBV7-2 and TRBJ2-7; 8 nucleotides align to TRBD2. J lost 4 bases, V lost 5 bases, and 10 bases had no gene match. This CDR3 has 15 amino acids. Germline-derived CDR1 and CDR2 are SGHTA and FQGNSA. The CDR3 region is CASSLRVAGYYEQYF. The CDR3 DNA follows: TGTGCCAGCAGCCTCCGGGTAGCGGGATATTACGAGCAGTACTTC.

The V and J genes are TRBV9 and TRBJ2-7, with TRBD1 identical over 9 bases. Losses at the gene ends were 7 bases for V and 6 bases for J; bases not matched to a gene: 8. This CDR3 is built from 13 residues. Germline loops: CDR1 SGDLS, CDR2 YYNGEE. DNA of the CDR3: TGTGCCAGCGGTCGGACAGGGGCCACCGAGCAGTACTTC. This encodes CASGRTGATEQYF.

The chain's CDR3 is CASSIIGFGDWPQHF. Written as DNA, the CDR3 is TGTGCCAGTAGTATTATAGGATTTGGCGACTGGCCCCAGCATTTT. The chain carries TRBV19 and TRBJ1-5; D remains unclear. Germline values: CDR1 LNHDA, CDR2 SQIVND (reference sequence). The CDR3 consists of 15 residues. V lost 3 bases, J lost 9 bases, and 18 bases lay in between.

The chain combines TRBV27 with TRBJ1-2; 9 bases agree with TRBD1. The CDR3 extends over 17 amino acids. Trimming took 2 bases from V and 4 from J; bases not matched to a gene: 11. The germline V gene encodes CDR1 MNHEY and CDR2 SMNVEV (reference sequence). The CDR3 DNA reads TGTGCCAGCAGTTTAAGGGGACAGGGAGGGGTTCCCTATGGCTACACCTTC. This gives the protein CASSLRGQGGVPYGYTF.

The chain has TRBV28 and TRBJ2-2; a weak D match, TRBD1 (5 bases). V lost 2 bases to trimming and J lost 6 bases, with 10 bases between them. Germline loops: CDR1 MDHEN, CDR2 SYDVKM. This CDR3 region has 14 residues. The CDR3: CASSLRGGPGELFF. The CDR3 DNA sequence: TGTGCCAGCAGTTTAAGGGGTGGACCCGGGGAGCTGTTTTTT.

V gene TRBV9 combines with J gene TRBJ1-2; TRBD1 aligns across 7 bases. J gave up 6 bases and V 3 bases, and 11 bases lay outside the gene matches. The V gene's germline CDR1 is SGDLS and CDR2 YYNGEE. The CDR3 covers 15 residues. DNA of the CDR3: TGTGCCAGCAGCGCCCGACAGGGTGAACGGGATGGCTACACCTTC. Protein product: CASSARQGERDGYTF.

The chain links TRBV5-1 to TRBJ1-3; a weak D match, TRBD1 (6 bases). CDR1 SGHRS and CDR2 YFSETQ come from the germline V gene. CDR3 length: 17 residues. The V and J ends lost 4 bases and 2 bases respectively, with 19 bases between them. The CDR3 DNA reads as TGCGCCAGCAGCATTAAGGGACACCAAGGACCTGGAAACACCATATATTTT. This codes for CASSIKGHQGPGNTIYF.

The V gene is TRBV28, the J gene TRBJ2-5; TRBD1 matches 8 bases. The CDR3 totals 17 residues. V shed 8 bases and J 4 bases; nucleotides not matched to a gene: 18. Germline V CDR1 and CDR2: MDHEN, SYDVKM. The CDR3 sequence: CASGSTGVGLQGETQYF. The CDR3 DNA reads TGTGCCAGCGGGTCGACAGGGGTTGGTTTACAGGGAGAGACCCAGTACTTC.

This clone is classed as medium-sized. The gene calls are TRBV2 and TRBJ2-3; D unresolved. Germline V lookup: CDR1 SNHLY, CDR2 FYNNEI. This CDR3 has 14 amino acids. The V end lost 4 bases, the J end lost 4 bases, and 12 bases lay between the germline ends. In DNA form, the CDR3 reads TGTGCCAGCAGTGCCGTCCTAGGAGCAGATACGCAGTATTTT. Encoded protein: CASSAVLGADTQYF. Full variable domain (missing parts from reference TRBV2 and TRBJ2-3): EPEVTQTPSHQVTQMGQEVILRCVPISNHLYFYWYRQILGQKVEFLVSFYNNEISEKSEIFDDQFSVERPDGSNFTLKIRSTKLEDSAMYFCASSAVLGADTQYFGPGTRLTVL.

This sequence joins TRBV2 and TRBJ1-5, with 7 bases lining up with TRBD1. CDR3 size: 15 residues. The V and J ends lost 6 bases and 3 bases, in that order; junction bases with no gene match: 8. Germline V CDR1 and CDR2: SNHLY, FYNNEI. CDR3 amino acids: CASRAGTANNQPQHF. In DNA form, the CDR3 reads TGTGCCAGCAGGGCCGGGACAGCCAACAATCAGCCCCAGCATTTT.

V is TRBV24-1 and J is TRBJ2-5, with a tentative D call TRBD1 (6 bases). CDR3 length equals 13 residues. Germline CDR1 is KGHDR and CDR2 is SFDVKD. V was clipped by 6 bases and J by 4 bases, with 11 bases between them. CDR3 DNA sequence: TGTGCCACCAGTACAGGGTCGTCAGAGACCCAGTACTTC. It translates to CATSTGSSETQYF.

The chain recombines TRBV6-2 or TRBV6-3 with TRBJ1-2; D call uncertain. Trimming cost V 5 bases and J 0 bases, with 16 bases left between them. The CDR3 has 16 amino acids. Per the germline V gene, CDR1 is MNHEY and CDR2 is SVGEGT. The chain's CDR3 is CASSPLAATTNYGYTF. DNA of the CDR3: TGTGCCAGCAGTCCCTTAGCGGCAACGACTAACTATGGCTACACCTTC.

This clone appeared a single time. This chain links TRBV7-9 with TRBJ2-6, with D perhaps matching TRBD2 (5 bases). The CDR3 is 18 amino acids. Germline CDR1 SEHNR, CDR2 FQNEAQ (reference sequence). The V and J ends lost 5 bases and 2 bases respectively, with 19 bases between them. The CDR3 nucleotides are TGTGCCAGCAGCCCCTTCCGGGGTACTAAGCCTGGGGCCAACGTCCTGACTTTC. Encoded protein: CASSPFRGTKPGANVLTF.

The V call is TRBV6-5, the J call TRBJ1-5; weak D call: TRBD1 (5 bases). Germline CDR1 is MNHEY and CDR2 is SVGAGI. This CDR3 has 14 residues. The germline V and J ends were trimmed by 3 bases and 3 bases, with 9 bases remaining between them. The CDR3 sequence: CASSYRGVNQPQHF. CDR3 nucleotide sequence: TGTGCCAGCAGTTATCGGGGGGTCAATCAGCCCCAGCATTTT.

The V call is TRBV16, the J call TRBJ2-7; no definite D call. This CDR3 spans 17 amino acids. Germline V lookup: CDR1 KGHSY, CDR2 FQNENV. Deletions cut 4 bases from V and 3 bases from J, with 22 bases between. The DNA for the CDR3 is TGTGCCAGCAGCCCCACCTATCCTGAGTTCGCAGGCTACGAGCAGTACTTC. This sequence encodes CASSPTYPEFAGYEQYF.

V gene TRBV19 combines with J gene TRBJ1-5, with 7 bases that match TRBD1. The germline V gene has CDR1 LNHDA and CDR2 SQIVND (reference sequence). The CDR3 is made up of 14 amino acids. The junction had 6 bases not matched to a gene; V was cut back by 5 bases and J by 5 bases. CDR3 residues: CASSEGTADQPQHF. CDR3 coding DNA: TGTGCCAGTAGTGAAGGGACAGCAGATCAGCCCCAGCATTTT. Full variable domain (missing parts from reference TRBV19 and TRBJ1-5): DGGITQSPKYLFRKEGQNVTLSCEQNLNHDAMYWYRQDPGQGLRLIYYSQIVNDFQKGDIAEGYSVSREKKESFPLTVTSAQKNPTAFYLCASSEGTADQPQHFGDGTRLSIL.

The chain has TRBV24-1 and TRBJ1-5; D is perhaps TRBD1 (6 bases). CDR3 size: 13 residues. The V gene lost 8 bases and the J gene lost 7 bases, with 14 bases spanning the gap. Germline CDR1 KGHDR, CDR2 SFDVKD. CDR3 residues: CATNRGSGQPQHF. CDR3 bases: TGTGCCACCAATAGGGGGTCGGGGCAGCCCCAGCATTTT.

This chain uses TRBV7-9 with TRBJ2-7; 13 bases agree with TRBD2. The V and J ends lost 5 bases and 12 bases, in that order; junction bases with no gene match: 7. Germline V gene data show CDR1 as SEHNR and CDR2 as FQNEAQ (reference sequence). This CDR3 has 13 residues. CDR3 DNA: TGTGCCAGCAGCACCGGACTAGCGGGAGATTGGTACTTC. Translating it yields CASSTGLAGDWYF.

DNA of the CDR3: TGTGCCAGCAGCCAAATGGACTGGGCGGGAGGGGACAATGAGCAGTTCTTC. Its translation: CASSQMDWAGGDNEQFF. V is TRBV3-1 (or the pseudogene TRBV3-2) and J is TRBJ2-1, with 9 positions matching TRBD2. There are 17 residues in the CDR3. Germline values: CDR1 LGHDT, CDR2 YNNKEL (reference sequence). V gave up 2 bases and J gave up 5 bases; unmatched junction bases: 10.